These T cell receptor beta chains were read from a single sample in a study of response to subunit inactivated influenza vaccine. TCRdb ran MiXCR on the RT-PCR reads and lists one entry per CDR3 protein. Here the sample spans 700,000 to 900,000 distinct CDR3 sequences, 21% being singletons. Sequencing was performed on PBMCs from blood, taken less than 6 days after vaccination. These receptors originate from a man in his forties or fifties who received an inactivated influenza vaccine. CDR3s include the opening cysteine and the closing phenylalanine or tryptophan. The D gene is left open where the match is weak. Rows may omit the clone size; those that give it use once, few, many or a size class.

clone_size d_call j_call v_call cdr3_aa cdr3_nt
NA NA TRBJ1-2 TRBV29-1 CSVEWEQGTSNYGYTF TGCAGCGTTGAATGGGAGCAGGGTACCTCTAACTATGGCTACACCTTC
many TRBD1 TRBJ2-5 TRBV28 CASTVLGDREETQYF TGTGCCAGCACCGTATTGGGGGACAGGGAAGAGACCCAGTACTTC
few TRBD1 TRBJ1-2 TRBV7-2 CASSFRRDRPSYGYTF TGTGCCAGCAGCTTTAGAAGGGACAGACCTTCCTATGGCTACACCTTC
NA TRBD2 TRBJ2-1 TRBV29-1 CSVDGLAGEGSYNEQFF TGCAGCGTTGACGGGCTAGCGGGAGAGGGTTCCTACAATGAGCAGTTCTTC
NA TRBD2 TRBJ2-3 TRBV3-1 CASSQGEGSSTDTQYF TGTGCCAGCAGCCAAGGGGAGGGGTCTTCCACAGATACGCAGTATTTT
NA NA TRBJ2-1 TRBV6-1 CASSDVLRAASYNEQFF TGTGCCAGCAGTGACGTATTGCGAGCGGCCTCCTACAATGAGCAGTTCTTC
NA NA TRBJ2-6 TRBV5-6 CASSLFWPPSGANVLTF TGTGCCAGCAGCTTATTTTGGCCTCCCTCTGGGGCCAACGTCCTGACTTTC
NA NA TRBJ2-1 TRBV6-5 CASSLAANYNEQFF TGTGCCAGCAGTTTGGCGGCCAACTACAATGAGCAGTTCTTC
few TRBD1 TRBJ2-5 TRBV11-2 CASSSRWTGGATQYF TGTGCCAGCAGCTCACGGTGGACAGGTGGTGCCACCCAGTACTTC
NA NA TRBJ2-7 TRBV20-1 CSATRQLGEQYF TGCAGTGCTACGCGACAGTTGGGAGAGCAGTACTTC
many TRBD1 TRBJ2-4 TRBV4-3 CASSQDHGTVAKNIQYF TGCGCCAGCAGCCAAGATCACGGGACAGTAGCCAAAAACATTCAGTACTTC
NA NA TRBJ2-2 TRBV20-1 CSAATTGGTGELFF TGCAGTGCTGCCACTACCGGGGGCACCGGGGAGCTGTTTTTT
NA NA TRBJ2-7 TRBV7-3 CASSLRTGGNYEQYF TGTGCCAGCAGCTTACGGACAGGAGGGAACTACGAGCAGTACTTC
few NA TRBJ2-1 TRBV21-1 CASSTRTSRHNEQFF TGTGCCAGCAGCACCCGGACTAGCAGACACAATGAGCAGTTCTTC
NA TRBD1 TRBJ2-7 TRBV2 CASSDMRDREQYF TGTGCCAGCAGTGATATGAGGGACAGAGAGCAGTACTTC
few TRBD1 TRBJ1-2 TRBV28 CASTRQGNYTF TGTGCCAGCACCAGACAGGGAAACTACACCTTC
NA TRBD1 TRBJ2-1 TRBV20-1 CSAGQGNEQFF TGCAGTGCTGGACAGGGAAATGAGCAGTTCTTC
many NA TRBJ2-5 TRBV5-1 CASSLEGQETQYF TGCGCCAGCAGCTTGGAAGGCCAAGAGACCCAGTACTTC
NA NA TRBJ2-1 TRBV7-6 CASSLVTFNEQFF TGTGCCAGCAGCTTAGTAACTTTCAATGAGCAGTTCTTC
few TRBD1 TRBJ2-5 TRBV29-1 CSVQRDRGEETQYF TGCAGCGTTCAACGCGACAGGGGGGAAGAGACCCAGTACTTC
once TRBD1 TRBJ2-5 TRBV5-1 CASSSRDSKETQYF TGCGCCAGCAGCTCCCGGGACAGCAAAGAGACCCAGTACTTC
few NA TRBJ2-1 TRBV5-1 CASTTVSSYNEQFF TGCGCCAGTACGACAGTAAGCTCCTACAATGAGCAGTTCTTC
few NA TRBJ2-7 TRBV10-1 CASSDPWDYEQYF TGCGCCAGCAGTGACCCCTGGGACTACGAGCAGTACTTC
many NA TRBJ2-1 TRBV11-2 CASSSQVFHSYNEQFF TGTGCCAGCAGCTCACAGGTCTTTCACTCCTACAATGAGCAGTTCTTC
few NA TRBJ2-3 TRBV7-2 CASSFGGLRADTQYF TGTGCCAGCAGCTTCGGGGGGCTCAGGGCAGATACGCAGTATTTT
NA TRBD2 TRBJ2-3 TRBV7-9 CASTASPSGSDTQYF TGTGCCAGCACCGCCAGCCCTAGCGGTTCAGATACGCAGTATTTT
few TRBD2 TRBJ2-7 TRBV11-1 CASSLLPRLAGGYEQYF TGTGCCAGCAGCTTACTACCTCGACTAGCGGGGGGCTACGAGCAGTACTTC
few TRBD2 TRBJ2-3 TRBV12-3/TRBV12-4 CASSLGVAGAITDTQYF TGTGCCAGCAGTTTAGGCGTAGCGGGGGCGATCACAGATACGCAGTATTTT
NA NA TRBJ1-5 TRBV20-1 CSAGSTESNQPQHF TGCAGTGCTGGGTCTACGGAGAGCAATCAGCCCCAGCATTTT
many TRBD2 TRBJ2-3 TRBV6-2/TRBV6-3 CASSPSGGAADTQYF TGTGCCAGCAGCCCCAGCGGGGGGGCTGCAGATACGCAGTATTTT
NA NA TRBJ2-5 TRBV7-9 CASSSSNRVAETQYF TGTGCCAGCAGCTCTTCAAACAGGGTGGCAGAGACCCAGTACTTC
NA TRBD2 TRBJ2-3 TRBV20-1 CSARAAGGLSDTQYF TGCAGTGCTAGGGCCGCGGGAGGGCTCTCAGATACGCAGTATTTT
once TRBD2 TRBJ2-3 TRBV7-2 CASSIAGMTDTQYF TGTGCCAGCAGCATAGCGGGAATGACAGATACGCAGTATTTT
few TRBD1 TRBJ2-3 TRBV6-1 CASSRDRGYTDTQYF TGTGCCAGCAGTCGGGACAGGGGGTACACAGATACGCAGTATTTT
many NA TRBJ2-2 TRBV7-2 CASSLGWGTGELFF TGTGCCAGCAGCTTAGGGTGGGGCACCGGGGAGCTGTTTTTT
many TRBD1 TRBJ1-4 TRBV12-3/TRBV12-4 CASSFGTVSSEKLFF TGTGCCAGCAGTTTCGGGACAGTGAGTTCGGAAAAACTGTTTTTT
NA NA TRBJ2-3 TRBV30 CAWSVALGASDTQYF TGTGCCTGGAGTGTAGCCCTTGGGGCCTCTGATACGCAGTATTTT
few NA TRBJ2-3 TRBV20-1 CSARKDSTDTQYF TGCAGTGCTCGAAAGGACTCCACAGATACGCAGTATTTT
many NA TRBJ1-1 TRBV5-1 CASSPSGNTEAFF TGCGCCAGCAGTCCCTCAGGGAACACTGAAGCTTTCTTT
NA TRBD2 TRBJ2-1 TRBV20-1 CSARERGLAGDRRLNEQFF TGCAGTGCTAGAGAACGGGGGCTAGCGGGAGACCGACGGCTCAATGAGCAGTTCTTC
NA TRBD2 TRBJ2-3 TRBV11-2 CASSLILAGESDTQYF TGTGCCAGCAGCTTAATCCTAGCGGGAGAATCAGATACGCAGTATTTT
NA TRBD1 TRBJ2-5 TRBV6-5 CASSYRPGTGYRAWETQYF TGTGCCAGCAGTTACCGGCCCGGGACAGGGTACCGGGCATGGGAGACCCAGTACTTC
NA TRBD1 TRBJ2-1 TRBV10-1 CASSGTGPYYNEQFF TGCGCCAGCAGCGGGACAGGGCCCTACTACAATGAGCAGTTCTTC
few TRBD1 TRBJ2-2 TRBV29-1 CSANRDRGTGELFF TGCAGCGCCAACCGGGACAGGGGCACCGGGGAGCTGTTTTTT
NA TRBD1 TRBJ2-5 TRBV20-1 CSAPPTGEKTQYF TGCAGTGCTCCACCGACAGGGGAAAAGACCCAGTACTTC
NA NA TRBJ2-7 TRBV11-2 CASSRLRGKAHEQYF TGTGCCAGCAGCCGCCTGCGGGGCAAGGCCCACGAGCAGTACTTC
few TRBD2 TRBJ2-7 TRBV2 CATIPGRESRDEQYF TGTGCCACCATTCCAGGGCGGGAGAGTAGGGACGAGCAGTACTTC
few NA TRBJ2-1 TRBV5-1 CASSNQLEDEQFF TGCGCCAGCAGCAATCAGCTAGAGGATGAGCAGTTCTTC